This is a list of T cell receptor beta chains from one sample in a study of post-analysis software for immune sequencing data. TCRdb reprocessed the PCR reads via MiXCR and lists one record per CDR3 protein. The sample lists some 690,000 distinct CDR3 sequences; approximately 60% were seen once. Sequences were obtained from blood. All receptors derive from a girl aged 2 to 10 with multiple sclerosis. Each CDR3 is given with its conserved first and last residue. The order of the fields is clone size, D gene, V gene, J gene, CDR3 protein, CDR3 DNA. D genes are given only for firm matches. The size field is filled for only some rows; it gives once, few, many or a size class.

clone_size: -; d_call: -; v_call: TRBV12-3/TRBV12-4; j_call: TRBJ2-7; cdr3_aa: CASSFKVEQYF; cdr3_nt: TGTGCCAGCAGTTTTAAGGTCGAGCAGTACTTC
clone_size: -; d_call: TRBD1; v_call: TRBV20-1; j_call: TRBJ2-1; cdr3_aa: CSARVLYSARQGVNGRNEQFF; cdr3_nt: TGCAGTGCTAGGGTCCTATATAGCGCCCGACAGGGGGTGAATGGGCGCAATGAGCAGTTCTTC
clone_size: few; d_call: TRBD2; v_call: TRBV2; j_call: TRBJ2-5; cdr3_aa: CASRLTPTSGQETQYF; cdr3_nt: TGTGCCAGCCGCCTTACGCCGACTAGCGGACAAGAGACCCAGTACTTC
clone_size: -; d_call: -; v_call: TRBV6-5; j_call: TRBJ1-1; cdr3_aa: CASSYSGRPNTEAFF; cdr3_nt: TGTGCCAGCAGTTACTCCGGCAGACCGAACACTGAAGCTTTCTTT
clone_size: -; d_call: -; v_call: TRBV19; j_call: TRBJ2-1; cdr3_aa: CASSIGDGNEQFF; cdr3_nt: TGTGCCAGTAGTATCGGAGACGGCAATGAGCAGTTCTTC
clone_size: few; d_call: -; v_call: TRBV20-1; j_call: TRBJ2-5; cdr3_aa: CSASKGEGQETQYF; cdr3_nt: TGCAGTGCTAGTAAGGGGGAGGGGCAAGAGACCCAGTACTTC
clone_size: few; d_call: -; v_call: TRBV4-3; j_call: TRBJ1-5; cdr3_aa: CASSQGSDLVPQHF; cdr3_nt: TGCGCCAGCAGCCAAGGATCCGATTTGGTGCCCCAGCATTTT
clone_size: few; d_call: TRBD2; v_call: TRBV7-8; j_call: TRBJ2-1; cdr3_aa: CASSLVRLAGGPHNEQFF; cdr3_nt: TGTGCCAGCAGCTTAGTTCGGCTAGCGGGAGGGCCCCACAATGAGCAGTTCTTC
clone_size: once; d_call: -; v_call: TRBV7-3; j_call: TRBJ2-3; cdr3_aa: CASSPFPGALGDTQYF; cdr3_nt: TGTGCCAGCAGCCCTTTTCCGGGAGCCCTCGGAGATACGCAGTATTTT
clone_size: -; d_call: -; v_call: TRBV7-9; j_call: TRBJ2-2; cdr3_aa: CASSFGATGELFF; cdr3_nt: TGTGCCAGCAGCTTCGGCGCCACCGGGGAGCTGTTTTTT
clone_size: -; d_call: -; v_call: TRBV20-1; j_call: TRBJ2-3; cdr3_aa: CSATELDASTDTQYF; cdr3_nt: TGCAGTGCAACTGAACTAGACGCGAGCACAGATACGCAGTATTTT
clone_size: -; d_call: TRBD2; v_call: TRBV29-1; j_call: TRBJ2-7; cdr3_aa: CSVDREGRGYEQYF; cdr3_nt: TGCAGCGTTGACCGGGAGGGCCGAGGCTACGAGCAGTACTTC
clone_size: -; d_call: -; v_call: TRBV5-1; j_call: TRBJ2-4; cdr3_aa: CASSWAGDAKNIQYF; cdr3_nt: TGCGCCAGCAGCTGGGCCGGGGACGCCAAAAACATTCAGTACTTC
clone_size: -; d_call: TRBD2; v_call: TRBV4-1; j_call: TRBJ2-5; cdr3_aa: CASRGSTGETQYF; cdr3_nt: TGCGCCAGCCGCGGGAGCACGGGAGAGACCCAGTACTTC
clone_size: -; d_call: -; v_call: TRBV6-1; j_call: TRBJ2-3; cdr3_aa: CAIHRMIITDTQYF; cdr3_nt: TGTGCCATCCACCGGATGATTATCACAGATACGCAGTATTTT
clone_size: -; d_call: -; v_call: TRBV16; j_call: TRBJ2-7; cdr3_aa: CASSQERDRAYYEQYF; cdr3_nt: TGTGCCAGCAGCCAAGAGCGTGATCGCGCGTACTACGAGCAGTACTTC
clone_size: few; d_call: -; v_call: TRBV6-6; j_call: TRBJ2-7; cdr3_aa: CASSNQPAGSSYEQYF; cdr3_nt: TGTGCCAGCAGTAACCAGCCGGCGGGGAGCTCCTACGAGCAGTACTTC
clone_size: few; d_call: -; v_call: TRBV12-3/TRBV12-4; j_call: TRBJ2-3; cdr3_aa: CASSSVGGTSTDTQYF; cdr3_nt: TGTGCCAGCAGTTCAGTCGGAGGGACGAGCACAGATACGCAGTATTTT
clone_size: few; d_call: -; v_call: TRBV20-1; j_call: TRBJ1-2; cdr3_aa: CSARGGRSRGGYGYTF; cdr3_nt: TGCAGTGCTAGGGGGGGCAGATCCAGGGGAGGCTATGGCTACACCTTC
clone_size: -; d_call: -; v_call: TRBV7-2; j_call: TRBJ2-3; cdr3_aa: CASSLRQKDTQYF; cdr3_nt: TGTGCCAGCAGCTTAAGACAGAAGGATACGCAGTATTTT
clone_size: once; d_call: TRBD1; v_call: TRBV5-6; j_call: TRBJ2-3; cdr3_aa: CASSLLDRDVKDTQYF; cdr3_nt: TGTGCCAGCAGCCTCCTCGACAGGGATGTTAAAGATACGCAGTATTTT
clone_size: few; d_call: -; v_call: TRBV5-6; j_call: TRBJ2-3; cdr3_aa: CASSLPGTELTDTQYF; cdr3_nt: TGTGCCAGCAGCTTGCCCGGGACTGAGCTCACAGATACGCAGTATTTT
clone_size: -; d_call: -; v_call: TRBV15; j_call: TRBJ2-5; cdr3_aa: CATSRLTGQETQYF; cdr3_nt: TGTGCCACCAGCAGGTTGACAGGCCAAGAGACCCAGTACTTC
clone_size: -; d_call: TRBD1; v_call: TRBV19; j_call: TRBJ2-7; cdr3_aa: CASSPSPGTGLYEQYF; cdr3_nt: TGTGCCAGTAGTCCCTCCCCCGGGACAGGGTTATACGAGCAGTACTTC
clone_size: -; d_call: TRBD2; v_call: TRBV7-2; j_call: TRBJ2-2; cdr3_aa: CASSFSGTSGGANGELFF; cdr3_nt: TGTGCCAGCAGCTTCTCCGGGACTAGCGGGGGGGCCAACGGGGAGCTGTTTTTT
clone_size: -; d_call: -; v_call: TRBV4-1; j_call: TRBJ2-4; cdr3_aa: CASSQRTENIQYF; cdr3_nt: TGCGCCAGCAGTCAACGGACGGAAAACATTCAGTACTTC
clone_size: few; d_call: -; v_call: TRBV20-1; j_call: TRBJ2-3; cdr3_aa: CSALAAYSGDTQYF; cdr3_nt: TGCAGTGCTTTAGCGGCTTATTCGGGGGATACGCAGTATTTT
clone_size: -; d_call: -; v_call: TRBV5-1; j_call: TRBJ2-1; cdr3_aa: CASSLVQELYNEQFF; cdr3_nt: TGCGCCAGCAGCTTGGTGCAGGAGCTATACAATGAGCAGTTCTTC
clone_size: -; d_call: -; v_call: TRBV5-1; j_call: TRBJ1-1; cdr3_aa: CASSVQGTEAFF; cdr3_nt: TGCGCCAGCAGCGTGCAGGGGACTGAAGCTTTCTTT
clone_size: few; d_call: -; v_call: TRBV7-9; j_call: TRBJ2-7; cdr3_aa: CASSLERLLRVDEQYF; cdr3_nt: TGTGCCAGCAGCTTAGAGCGACTATTGAGGGTTGACGAGCAGTACTTC
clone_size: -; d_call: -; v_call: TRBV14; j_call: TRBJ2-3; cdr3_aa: CASSFIGGTNTQYF; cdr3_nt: TGTGCCAGCAGCTTTATAGGTGGTACGAATACGCAGTATTTT
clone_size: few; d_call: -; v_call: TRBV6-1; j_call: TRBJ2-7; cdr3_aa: CASSEEGGGSYEQYF; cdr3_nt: TGTGCCAGCAGTGAAGAGGGAGGGGGCTCCTACGAGCAGTACTTC
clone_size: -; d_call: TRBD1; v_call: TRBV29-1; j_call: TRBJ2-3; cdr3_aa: CSVGTGQGQSGRTQYF; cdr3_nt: TGCAGCGTTGGAACCGGACAGGGACAGTCGGGACGAACGCAGTATTTT
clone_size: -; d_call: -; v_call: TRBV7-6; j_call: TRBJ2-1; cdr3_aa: CASSSTRDQFNEQFF; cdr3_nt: TGTGCCAGCAGCTCTACCCGGGACCAATTCAATGAGCAGTTCTTC
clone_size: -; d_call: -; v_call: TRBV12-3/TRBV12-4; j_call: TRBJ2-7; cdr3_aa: CASSFRRAPTHYEQYF; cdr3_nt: TGTGCCAGCAGTTTTCGCAGGGCCCCAACTCACTACGAGCAGTACTTC
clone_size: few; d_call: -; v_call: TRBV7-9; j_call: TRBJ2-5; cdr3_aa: CASSPRGIRETQYF; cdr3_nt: TGTGCCAGCAGTCCAAGGGGGATTCGAGAGACCCAGTACTTC
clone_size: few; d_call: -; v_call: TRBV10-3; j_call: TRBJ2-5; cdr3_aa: CAISDYGGGGETQYF; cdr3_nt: TGTGCCATCAGTGATTATGGGGGAGGCGGAGAGACCCAGTACTTC
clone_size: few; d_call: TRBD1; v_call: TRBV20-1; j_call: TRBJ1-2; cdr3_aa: CSARRTGMGYTF; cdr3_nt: TGCAGTGCTAGAAGGACAGGGATGGGCTACACCTTC
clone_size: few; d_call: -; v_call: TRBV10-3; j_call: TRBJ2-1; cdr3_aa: CAIRDSDLSYNEQFF; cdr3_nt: TGTGCCATCAGAGATAGCGATTTGTCCTACAATGAGCAGTTCTTC
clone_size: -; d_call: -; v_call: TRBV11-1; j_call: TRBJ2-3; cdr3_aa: CASSPSGSRGEDTQYF; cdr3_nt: TGTGCCAGCAGCCCCAGCGGGTCGAGAGGGGAAGATACGCAGTATTTT
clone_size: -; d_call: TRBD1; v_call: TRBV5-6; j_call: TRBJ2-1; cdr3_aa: CASSTATGYNEQFF; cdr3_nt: TGTGCCAGCAGCACCGCGACAGGGTACAATGAGCAGTTCTTC